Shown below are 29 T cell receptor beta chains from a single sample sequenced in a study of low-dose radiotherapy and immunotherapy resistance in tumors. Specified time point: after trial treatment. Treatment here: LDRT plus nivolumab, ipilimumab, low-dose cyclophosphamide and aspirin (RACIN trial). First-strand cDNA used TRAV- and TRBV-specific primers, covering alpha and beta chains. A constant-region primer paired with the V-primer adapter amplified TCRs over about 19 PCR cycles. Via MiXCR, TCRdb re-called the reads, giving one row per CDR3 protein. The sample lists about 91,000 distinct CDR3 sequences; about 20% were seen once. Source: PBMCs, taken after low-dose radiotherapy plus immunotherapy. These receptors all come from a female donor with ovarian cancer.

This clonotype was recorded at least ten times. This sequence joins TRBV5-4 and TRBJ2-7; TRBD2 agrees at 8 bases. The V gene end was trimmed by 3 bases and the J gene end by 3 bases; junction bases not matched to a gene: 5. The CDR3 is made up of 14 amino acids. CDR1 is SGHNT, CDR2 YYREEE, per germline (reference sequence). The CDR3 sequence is CASSSAGTSYEQYF. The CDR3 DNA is TGTGCCAGCAGCTCGGCCGGGACTAGCTACGAGCAGTACTTC.

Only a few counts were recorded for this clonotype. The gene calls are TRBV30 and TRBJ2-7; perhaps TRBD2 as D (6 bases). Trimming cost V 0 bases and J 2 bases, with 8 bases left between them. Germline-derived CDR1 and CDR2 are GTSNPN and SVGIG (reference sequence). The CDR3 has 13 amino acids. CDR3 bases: TGTGCCTGGAGTGTATCGGGGGCCTACGAGCAGTACTTC. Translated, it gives CAWSVSGAYEQYF.

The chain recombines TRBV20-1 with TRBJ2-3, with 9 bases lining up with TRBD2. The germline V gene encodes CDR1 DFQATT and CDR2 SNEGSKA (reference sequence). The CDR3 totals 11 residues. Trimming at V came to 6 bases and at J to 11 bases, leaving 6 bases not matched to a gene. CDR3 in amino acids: CSALRTSVQYF. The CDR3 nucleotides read TGCAGTGCACTCAGGACTAGCGTGCAGTATTTT.

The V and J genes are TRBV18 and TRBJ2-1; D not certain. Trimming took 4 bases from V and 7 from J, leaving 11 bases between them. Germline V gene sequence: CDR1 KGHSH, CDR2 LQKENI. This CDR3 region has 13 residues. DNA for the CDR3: TGTGCCAGCTCACGCGTCAGTGGGAATGAGCAGTTCTTC. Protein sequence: CASSRVSGNEQFF.

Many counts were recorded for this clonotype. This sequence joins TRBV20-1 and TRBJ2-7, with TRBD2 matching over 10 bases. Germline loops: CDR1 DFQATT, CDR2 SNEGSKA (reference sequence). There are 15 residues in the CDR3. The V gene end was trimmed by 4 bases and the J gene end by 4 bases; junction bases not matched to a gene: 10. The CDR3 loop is CSAIPSGRRIYEQYF. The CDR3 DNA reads TGCAGTGCTATACCTAGCGGGAGAAGAATTTACGAGCAGTACTTC.

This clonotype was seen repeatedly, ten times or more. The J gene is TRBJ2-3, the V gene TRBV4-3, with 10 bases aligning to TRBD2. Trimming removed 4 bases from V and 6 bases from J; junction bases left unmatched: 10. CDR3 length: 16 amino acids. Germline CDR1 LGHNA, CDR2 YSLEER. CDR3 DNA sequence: TGCGCCAGCAGCCCCTCCCCCGCTAGCGGGAGTGATACGCAGTATTTT. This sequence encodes CASSPSPASGSDTQYF.

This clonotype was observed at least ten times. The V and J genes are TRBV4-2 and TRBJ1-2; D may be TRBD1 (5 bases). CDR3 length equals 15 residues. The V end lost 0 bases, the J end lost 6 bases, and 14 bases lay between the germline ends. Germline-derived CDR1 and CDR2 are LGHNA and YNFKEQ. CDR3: CASSQDRREGHGYTF. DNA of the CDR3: TGTGCCAGCAGCCAAGATCGGCGAGAGGGGCATGGCTACACCTTC.

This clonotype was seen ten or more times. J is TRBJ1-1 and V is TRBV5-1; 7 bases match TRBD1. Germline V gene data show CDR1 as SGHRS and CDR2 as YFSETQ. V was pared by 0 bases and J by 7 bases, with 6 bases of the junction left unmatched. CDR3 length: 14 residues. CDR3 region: CASSLEQGFGEAFF. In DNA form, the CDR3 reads TGCGCCAGCAGCTTGGAACAGGGGTTTGGTGAAGCTTTCTTT.

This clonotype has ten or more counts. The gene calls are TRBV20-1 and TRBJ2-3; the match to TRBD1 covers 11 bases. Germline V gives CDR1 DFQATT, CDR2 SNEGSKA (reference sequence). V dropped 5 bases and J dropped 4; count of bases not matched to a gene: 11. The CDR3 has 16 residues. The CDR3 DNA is TGCAGTGCTGAAAAAAGGACAGGGGGCACTGCAGATACGCAGTATTTT. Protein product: CSAEKRTGGTADTQYF.

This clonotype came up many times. CDR3 amino acids: CASSFVGNTGELFF. Here the CDR3 DNA reads TGTGCCAGCAGTTTCGTGGGAAACACCGGGGAGCTGTTTTTT. The chain employs TRBV28 and TRBJ2-2, with D unclear. Trimming removed 3 bases from V and 2 bases from J, with 7 bases in between. Germline CDR1 MDHEN, CDR2 SYDVKM. This CDR3 has 14 amino acids.

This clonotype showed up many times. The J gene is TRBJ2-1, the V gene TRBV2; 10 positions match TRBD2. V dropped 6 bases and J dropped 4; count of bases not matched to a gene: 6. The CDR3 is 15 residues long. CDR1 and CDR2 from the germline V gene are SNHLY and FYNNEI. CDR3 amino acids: CASRLLAGPYNEQFF. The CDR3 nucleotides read TGTGCCAGCAGGTTACTAGCGGGACCTTACAATGAGCAGTTCTTC.

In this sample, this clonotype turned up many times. CDR3 coding DNA: TGTGCCAGCAGTCTCGGGACAGGGAGATACACCATATATTTT. It codes for CASSLGTGRYTIYF. The chain recombines TRBV12-3 or TRBV12-4 with TRBJ1-3; the match to TRBD1 covers 9 bases. This CDR3 is built from 14 residues. After removal of 5 bases from V and 8 bases from J, the junction contained 7 bases not matched to a gene.

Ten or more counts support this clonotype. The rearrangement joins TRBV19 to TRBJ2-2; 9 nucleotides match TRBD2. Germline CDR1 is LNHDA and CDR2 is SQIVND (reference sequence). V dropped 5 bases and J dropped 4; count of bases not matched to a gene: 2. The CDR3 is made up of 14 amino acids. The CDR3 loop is CASSPGLATGELFF. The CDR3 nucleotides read TGTGCCAGTAGTCCGGGACTAGCCACCGGGGAGCTGTTTTTT.

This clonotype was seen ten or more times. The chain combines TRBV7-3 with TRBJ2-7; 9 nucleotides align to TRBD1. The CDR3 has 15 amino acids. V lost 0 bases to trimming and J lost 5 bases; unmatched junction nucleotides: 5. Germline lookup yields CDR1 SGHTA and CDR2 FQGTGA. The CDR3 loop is CASSLTVGQGNEQYF. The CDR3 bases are TGTGCCAGCAGCTTAACGGTGGGACAGGGTAACGAGCAGTACTTC.

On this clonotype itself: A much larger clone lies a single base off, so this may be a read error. CDR3 sequence (DNA): TGTGCCAGCAGCTTGAACGGGATCAACGAGCGGTACTTC. Its translation: CASSLNGINERYF. The rearrangement links TRBV13 to TRBJ2-7, with D possibly TRBD2 on 5 matching bases. CDR1 PRHDT and CDR2 FYEKMQ come from the germline V gene (reference sequence). This CDR3 comprises 13 residues.

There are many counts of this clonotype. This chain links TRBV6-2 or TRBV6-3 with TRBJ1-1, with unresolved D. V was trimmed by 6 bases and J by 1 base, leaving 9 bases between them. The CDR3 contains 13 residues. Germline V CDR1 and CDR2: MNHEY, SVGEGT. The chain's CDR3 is CASRPRANTEAFF. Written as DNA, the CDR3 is TGTGCCAGCAGACCCCGGGCGAACACTGAAGCTTTCTTT.

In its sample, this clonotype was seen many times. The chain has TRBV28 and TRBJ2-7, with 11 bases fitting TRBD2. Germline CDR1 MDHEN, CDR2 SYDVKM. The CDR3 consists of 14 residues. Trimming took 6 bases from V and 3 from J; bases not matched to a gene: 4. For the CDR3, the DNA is TGTGCCAGCAGAAGACTAGCGGGGATCTACGAGCAGTACTTC. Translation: CASRRLAGIYEQYF.

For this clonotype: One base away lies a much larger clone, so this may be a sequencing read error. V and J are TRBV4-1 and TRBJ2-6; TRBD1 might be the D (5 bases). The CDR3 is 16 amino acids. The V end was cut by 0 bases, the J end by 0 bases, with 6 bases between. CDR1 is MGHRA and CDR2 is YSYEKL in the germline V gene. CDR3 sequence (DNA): TGCGCCAGCAGCCAAGACCAGGGCTCTGGGGCCAACGTCCTGACTTTC. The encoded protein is CASSQDQGSGANVLTF.

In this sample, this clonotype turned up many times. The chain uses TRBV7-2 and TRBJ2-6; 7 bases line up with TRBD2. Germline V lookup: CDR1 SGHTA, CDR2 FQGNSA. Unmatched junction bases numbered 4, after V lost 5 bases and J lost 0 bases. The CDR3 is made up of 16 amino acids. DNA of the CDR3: TGTGCCAGCAGCATGGGGGGGGGCTCTGGGGCCAACGTCCTGACTTTC. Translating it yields CASSMGGGSGANVLTF.

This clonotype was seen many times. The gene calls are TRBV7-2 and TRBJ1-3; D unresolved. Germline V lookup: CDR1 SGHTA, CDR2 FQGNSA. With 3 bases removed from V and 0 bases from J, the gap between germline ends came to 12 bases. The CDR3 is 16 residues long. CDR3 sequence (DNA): TGTGCCAGCAGCTTGACTGCCGCCGACTCTGGAAACACCATATATTTT. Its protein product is CASSLTAADSGNTIYF.

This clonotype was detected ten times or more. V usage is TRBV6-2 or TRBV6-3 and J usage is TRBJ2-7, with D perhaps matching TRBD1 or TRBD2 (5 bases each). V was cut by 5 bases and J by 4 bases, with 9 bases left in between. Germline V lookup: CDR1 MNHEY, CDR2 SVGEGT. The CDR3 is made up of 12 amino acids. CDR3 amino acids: CASSSEGYEQYF. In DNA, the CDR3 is TGTGCCAGCAGTAGCGAGGGGTACGAGCAGTACTTC.

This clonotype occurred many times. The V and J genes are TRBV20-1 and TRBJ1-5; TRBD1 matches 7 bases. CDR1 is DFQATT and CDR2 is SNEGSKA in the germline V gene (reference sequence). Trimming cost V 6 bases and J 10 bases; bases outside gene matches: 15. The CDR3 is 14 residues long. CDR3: CSAPTGRGSGPQHF. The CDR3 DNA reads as TGCAGTGCCCCGACAGGGAGGGGATCAGGCCCCCAGCATTTT.

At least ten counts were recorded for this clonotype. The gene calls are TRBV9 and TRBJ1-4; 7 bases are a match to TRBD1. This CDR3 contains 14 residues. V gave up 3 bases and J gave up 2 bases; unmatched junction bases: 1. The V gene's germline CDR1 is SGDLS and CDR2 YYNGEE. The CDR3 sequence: CASSGDSTNEKLFF. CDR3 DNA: TGTGCCAGCAGCGGGGACAGCACTAATGAAAAACTGTTTTTT.

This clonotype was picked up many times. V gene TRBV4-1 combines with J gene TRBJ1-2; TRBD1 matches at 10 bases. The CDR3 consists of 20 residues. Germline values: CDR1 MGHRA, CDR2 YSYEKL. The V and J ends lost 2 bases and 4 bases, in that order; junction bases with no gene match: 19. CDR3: CASSQPPGVGQGSRRYGYTF. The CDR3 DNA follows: TGCGCCAGCAGCCAACCCCCCGGAGTGGGACAGGGGAGTCGGCGCTATGGCTACACCTTC.

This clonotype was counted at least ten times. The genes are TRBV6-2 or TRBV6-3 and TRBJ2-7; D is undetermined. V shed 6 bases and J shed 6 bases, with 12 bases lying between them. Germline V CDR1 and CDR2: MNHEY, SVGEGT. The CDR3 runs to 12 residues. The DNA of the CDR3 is TGTGCCAGCAGAAACGGACGGCTCGAGCAGTACTTC. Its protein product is CASRNGRLEQYF.

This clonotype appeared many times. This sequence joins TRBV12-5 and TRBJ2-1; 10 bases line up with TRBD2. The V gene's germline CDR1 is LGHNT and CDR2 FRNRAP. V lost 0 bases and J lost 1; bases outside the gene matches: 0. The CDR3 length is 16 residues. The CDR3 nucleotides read TGTGCTAGTGGTTTGGTAGCGGGAGGGTCCTACAATGAGCAGTTCTTC. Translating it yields CASGLVAGGSYNEQFF.

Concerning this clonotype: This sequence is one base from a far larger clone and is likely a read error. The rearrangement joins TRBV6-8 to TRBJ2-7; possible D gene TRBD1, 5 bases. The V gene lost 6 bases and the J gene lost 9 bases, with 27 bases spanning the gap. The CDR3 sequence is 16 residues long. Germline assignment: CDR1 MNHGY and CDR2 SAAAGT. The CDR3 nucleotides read TGTGCCAGCAGGACTTCAGTAGGGGTGGGAAGCGACGTGCAGTACTTC. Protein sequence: CASRTSVGVGSDVQYF.

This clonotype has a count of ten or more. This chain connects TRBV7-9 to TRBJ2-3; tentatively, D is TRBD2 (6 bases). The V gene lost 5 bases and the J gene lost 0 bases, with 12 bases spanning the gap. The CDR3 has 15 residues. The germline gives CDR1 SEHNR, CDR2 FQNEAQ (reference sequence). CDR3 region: CASSPLGGSTDTQYF. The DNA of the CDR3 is TGTGCCAGCAGCCCCCTTGGGGGGAGCACAGATACGCAGTATTTT.

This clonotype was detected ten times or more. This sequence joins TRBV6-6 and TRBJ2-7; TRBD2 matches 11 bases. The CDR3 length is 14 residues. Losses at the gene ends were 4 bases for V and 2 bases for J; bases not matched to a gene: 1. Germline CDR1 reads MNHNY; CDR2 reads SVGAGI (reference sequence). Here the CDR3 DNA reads TGTGCCAGCAGTTTGACTAGCGGGGCCTACGAGCAGTACTTC. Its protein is CASSLTSGAYEQYF.